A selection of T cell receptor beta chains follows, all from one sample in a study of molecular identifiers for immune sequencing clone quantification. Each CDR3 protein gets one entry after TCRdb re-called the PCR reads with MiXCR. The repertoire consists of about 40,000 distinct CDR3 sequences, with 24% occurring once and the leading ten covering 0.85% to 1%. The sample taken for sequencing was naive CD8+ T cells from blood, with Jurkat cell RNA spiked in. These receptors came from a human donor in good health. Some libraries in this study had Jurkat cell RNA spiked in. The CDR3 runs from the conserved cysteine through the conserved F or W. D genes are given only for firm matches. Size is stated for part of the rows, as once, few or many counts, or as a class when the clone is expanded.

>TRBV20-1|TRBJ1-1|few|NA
CSARVTGAPPLMNTEAFF
TGCAGTGCTAGAGTTACCGGGGCCCCACCTCTAATGAACACTGAAGCTTTCTTT
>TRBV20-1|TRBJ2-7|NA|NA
CSARENRGGQFYEQYF
TGCAGTGCTAGAGAAAATAGAGGGGGTCAGTTCTACGAGCAGTACTTC
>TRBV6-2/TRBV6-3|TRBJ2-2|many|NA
CASTRRTDNTGELFF
TGTGCCAGCACCCGCCGGACTGATAACACCGGGGAGCTGTTTTTT
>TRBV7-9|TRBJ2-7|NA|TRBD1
CASSLAAGQGTTEQYF
TGTGCCAGCAGCTTAGCGGCGGGACAGGGGACAACCGAGCAGTACTTC
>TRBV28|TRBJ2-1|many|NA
CASSSGGLLYNEQFF
TGTGCCAGCAGTTCCGGAGGCCTTCTTTACAATGAGCAGTTCTTC
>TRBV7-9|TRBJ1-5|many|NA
CASSQGGLGNQPQHF
TGTGCCAGCAGCCAAGGAGGGTTGGGCAATCAGCCCCAGCATTTT
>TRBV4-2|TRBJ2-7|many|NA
CASSQDVGQGSKSYF
NA
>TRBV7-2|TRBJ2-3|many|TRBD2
CASSPELRLAGEVDTQYF
TGTGCCAGCAGCCCGGAGCTAAGACTAGCGGGAGAAGTAGATACGCAGTATTTT
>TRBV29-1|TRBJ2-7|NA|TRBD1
CSVLPDRAYEQYF
TGCAGCGTCCTCCCGGACAGGGCCTACGAGCAGTACTTC
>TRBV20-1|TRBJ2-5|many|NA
CSASDPGLETQYF
TGCAGTGCTAGCGACCCGGGTCTTGAGACCCAGTACTTC
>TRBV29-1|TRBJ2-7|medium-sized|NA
CSAREAGEQYF
TGCAGCGCCAGAGAGGCGGGGGAGCAGTACTTC
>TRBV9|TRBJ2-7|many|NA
CASSVDEYEQYF
TGTGCCAGCAGCGTAGATGAGTACGAGCAGTACTTC
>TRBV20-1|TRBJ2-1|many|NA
CSARPHKDPEYGQFF
TGCAGTGCTAGACCCCACAAAGACCCGGAATATGGGCAGTTCTTC
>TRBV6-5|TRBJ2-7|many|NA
CASSYRIPYEQYF
TGTGCCAGCAGTTACAGGATTCCCTACGAGCAGTACTTC
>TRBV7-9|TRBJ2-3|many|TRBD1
CASSSRDRRSTDTQYF
TGTGCCAGCAGCTCCCGGGACAGGCGGAGCACAGATACGCAGTATTTT
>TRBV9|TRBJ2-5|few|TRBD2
CASSVSAGPQETQYF
TGTGCCAGCAGCGTCTCAGCGGGGCCTCAAGAGACCCAGTACTTC
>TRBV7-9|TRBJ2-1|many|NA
CASSASESSYNEQFF
TGTGCCAGCAGCGCAAGCGAGAGCTCCTACAATGAGCAGTTCTTC
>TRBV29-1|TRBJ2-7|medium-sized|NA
CSVLAPGKSSYEQYF
TGCAGCGTCCTCGCCCCGGGGAAGAGCTCCTACGAGCAGTACTTC
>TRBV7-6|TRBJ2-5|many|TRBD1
CASSLGAGGVQETQYF
TGTGCCAGCAGCTTAGGAGCAGGGGGTGTTCAAGAGACCCAGTACTTC
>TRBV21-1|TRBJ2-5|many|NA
CASSEVVTVQETQYF
TGTGCCAGCAGCGAGGTTGTAACGGTCCAAGAGACCCAGTACTTC
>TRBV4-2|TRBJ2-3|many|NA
CASSQSGFDDTQYF
TGTGCCAGCAGCCAATCTGGCTTCGATGATACGCAGTATTTT
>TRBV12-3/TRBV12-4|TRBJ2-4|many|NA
CASRPEGLAKNIQYF
TGTGCCAGCAGACCAGAGGGCCTAGCCAAAAACATTCAGTACTTC
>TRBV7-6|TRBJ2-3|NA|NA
CTGSLGAKPTDTQYF
TGTACCGGCAGCTTAGGGGCGAAACCCACAGATACGCAGTATTTT
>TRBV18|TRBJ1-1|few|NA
CASSPGQGLAEAFF
TGTGCCAGCTCACCAGGTCAGGGGTTGGCTGAAGCTTTCTTT
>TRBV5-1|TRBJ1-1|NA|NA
CARLREPTLNTEAFF
TGCGCCCGCCTCCGGGAGCCTACCCTGAACACTGAAGCTTTCTTT
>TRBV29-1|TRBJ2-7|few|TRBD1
CSVSGTGYEQYF
TGCAGCGTCTCCGGGACAGGCTACGAGCAGTACTTC
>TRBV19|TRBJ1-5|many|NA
CASSIGFYSNQPQHF
TGTGCCAGTAGTATCGGGTTCTATAGCAATCAGCCCCAGCATTTT
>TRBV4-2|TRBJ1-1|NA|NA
CANSQETGSEAFF
TGTGCCAACAGCCAAGAGACAGGTTCTGAAGCTTTCTTT
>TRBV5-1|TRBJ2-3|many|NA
CASSPGPHTTRDTQYF
TGCGCCAGCAGCCCGGGCCCCCACACAACCCGAGATACGCAGTATTTT
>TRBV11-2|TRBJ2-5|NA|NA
CASSSIVETQYF
TGTGCCAGCAGCTCGATAGTGGAGACCCAGTACTTC
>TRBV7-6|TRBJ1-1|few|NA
CASSLEADTNTEAFF
TGTGCCAGCAGCTTAGAAGCGGACACGAACACTGAAGCTTTCTTT
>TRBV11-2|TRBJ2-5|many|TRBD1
CASSLLSGQETKPEGSETQYF
TGTGCCAGCAGCTTACTGTCGGGACAGGAGACTAAACCGGAGGGTTCAGAGACCCAGTACTTC
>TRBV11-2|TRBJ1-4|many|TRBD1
CASSRTGATNEKLFF
TGTGCCAGCAGCCGAACAGGGGCTACTAATGAAAAACTGTTTTTT
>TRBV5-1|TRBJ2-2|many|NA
CASSLWQGGTGELFF
TGCGCCAGCAGCTTGTGGCAGGGGGGCACCGGGGAGCTGTTTTTT
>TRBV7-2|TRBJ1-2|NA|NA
CASSYPTDYYGYTF
TGTGCCAGCAGCTACCCTACAGATTACTATGGCTACACCTTC
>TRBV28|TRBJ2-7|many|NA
CASSLSRGANEQYF
TGTGCCAGCAGTCTCTCCAGGGGGGCCAACGAGCAGTACTTC
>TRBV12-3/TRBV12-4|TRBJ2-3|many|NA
CASSLDGSPDTQYF
TGTGCCAGCAGTTTGGACGGGTCGCCTGATACGCAGTATTTT
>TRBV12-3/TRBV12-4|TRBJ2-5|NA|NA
CASRQGGIQETQYF
TGTGCCAGCAGACAAGGGGGGATCCAAGAGACCCAGTACTTC
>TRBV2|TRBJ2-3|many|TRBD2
CASSQEGLAGTDTQYF
TGTGCCAGCAGCCAGGAAGGACTAGCGGGCACAGATACGCAGTATTTT
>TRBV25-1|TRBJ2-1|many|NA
CASTPRDARNEQFF
TGTGCCAGCACCCCCCGGGACGCCCGGAATGAGCAGTTCTTC
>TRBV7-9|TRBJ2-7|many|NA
CASSDSTGYSYEQYF
TGTGCCAGCAGCGATTCTACTGGTTACTCCTACGAGCAGTACTTC